This TCR beta chain was sequenced in a study of PD-1 blockade in classical Hodgkin lymphoma. In every patient, relapse followed autologous stem cell transplantation, while exposure to brentuximab vedotin differed. The germline gives CDR1 SGHTA, CDR2 FQGNSA. This CDR3 region has 14 residues. V lost 2 bases, J lost 5 bases, and 4 bases stayed unmatched. Profiling relied on immunoSEQ multiplex PCR, and the TCRdb table lists in-frame clones only, not all of them. Among 90,000 to 130,000 clones, 80% to 90% were seen once, and the ten largest hold approximately 20%. This clonotype originated in a human donor with classical Hodgkin lymphoma. The chain uses TRBV7-2 and TRBJ1-1; 8 bases fit TRBD1. This sample comprised peripheral blood mononuclear cells (PBMCs), obtained before the second cycle of nivolumab. The DNA of the CDR3 is TGTGCCAGCAGCTTACAGGGGGCCAGAACTGAAGCTTTCTTT. Residues: CASSLQGARTEAFF. The full variable domain, rest sourced from reference TRBV7-2 and TRBJ1-1, is GAGVSQSPSNKVTEKGKDVELRCDPISGHTALYWYRQSLGQGLEFLIYFQGNSAPDKSGLPSDRFSAERTGGSVSTLTIQRTQQEDSAVYLCASSLQGARTEAFFGQGTRLTVV.